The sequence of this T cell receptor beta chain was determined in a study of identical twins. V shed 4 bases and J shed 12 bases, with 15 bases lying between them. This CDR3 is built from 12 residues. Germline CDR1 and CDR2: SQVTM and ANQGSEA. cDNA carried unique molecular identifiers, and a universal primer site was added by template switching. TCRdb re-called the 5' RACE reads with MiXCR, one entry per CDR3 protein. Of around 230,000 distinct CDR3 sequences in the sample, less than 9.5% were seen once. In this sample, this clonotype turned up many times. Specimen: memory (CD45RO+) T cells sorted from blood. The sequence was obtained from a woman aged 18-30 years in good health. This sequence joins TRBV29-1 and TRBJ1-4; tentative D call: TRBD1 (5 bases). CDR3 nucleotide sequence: TGCAGCGTTGCGAAGAACAGGAGGGAACTGTTTTTT. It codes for CSVAKNRRELFF.